The clone carrying this T cell receptor beta chain has a single count. This sample is part of a study of blood T cell repertoires in COVID-19. Study-wide background: COVID-19 samples from acute and convalescent phases originated in the United States, Italy and Spain. Sources were T cells, B-cell-depleted T cells, or PBMCs; the material itself was cDNA or gDNA.

This CDR3 has 15 residues. V lost 1 base to trimming and J lost 1 base, with 8 bases between them. Germline CDR1 and CDR2: LGHNA and YSLEER. In the original analysis: Amplified reference gene primers provided the basis for estimating nucleated cell counts. Here immunoSEQ multiplex PCR was the method, and the copy in TCRdb shows in-frame clones only, minus some. Clonal size and the V and J genes are those of that table, whereas D and trimming came from the DNA. The sample shows 95,000 to 100,000 clones, approximately 90% of them seen only once. Material for sequencing was peripheral blood. The clonotype was recovered from a man aged 50 to 59 with acute or convalescent COVID-19. The chain links TRBV4-3 to TRBJ2-1; D is ambiguous. The CDR3 here is CASSQGRQSYNEQFF. The DNA of the CDR3 is TGCGCCAGCAGCCAAGGCCGCCAGTCCTACAATGAGCAGTTCTTC.